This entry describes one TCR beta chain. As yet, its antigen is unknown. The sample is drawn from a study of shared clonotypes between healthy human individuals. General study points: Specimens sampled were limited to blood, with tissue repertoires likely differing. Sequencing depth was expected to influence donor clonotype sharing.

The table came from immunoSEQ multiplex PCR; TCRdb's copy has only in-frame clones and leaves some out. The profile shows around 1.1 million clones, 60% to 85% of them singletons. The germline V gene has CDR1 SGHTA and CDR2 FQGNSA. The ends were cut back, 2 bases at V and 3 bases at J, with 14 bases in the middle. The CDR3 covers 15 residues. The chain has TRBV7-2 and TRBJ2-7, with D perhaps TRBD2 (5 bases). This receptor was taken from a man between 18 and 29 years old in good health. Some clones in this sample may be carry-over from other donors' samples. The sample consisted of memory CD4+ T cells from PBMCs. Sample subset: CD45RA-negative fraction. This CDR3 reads CASSLTVGVDYEQYF. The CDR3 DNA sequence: TGTGCCAGCAGCTTAACGGTGGGAGTGGACTACGAGCAGTACTTC.